This TCR beta chain was recorded in a study of CD8+CD57+ T cells in acquired aplastic anemia. About the research overall: Sorted cells (CD4+ and CD8+) yielded DNA amounts that averaged about 2.9 ug.

About this clonotype: As yet, its antigen is unknown.

The CDR3 loop spans 18 amino acids. Germline V gene sequence: CDR1 MNHEY, CDR2 SVGEGT. J was trimmed by 4 bases and V by 0 bases; bases with no gene match: 12. Profiles of TCR beta VDJ and CDR3 were generated from a genomic DNA template. MiXCR was run by TCRdb on the reads, yielding one entry per CDR3 protein. The sample contains 100,000 to 150,000 distinct CDR3 sequences, almost 40% of which appear only once. Points from the study as a whole: Common to patients and controls were about 31 CD8+ CDR3 sequences.

All patients picked for sequencing had shown, by flow cytometry, an expansion of CD8+CD57+ cells. The diagnosis in all patients was severe acquired aplastic anemia. Sequences were obtained from sorted CD4+, CD8+, or CD8+CD57+ T cells (not recorded which) from PBMCs. This TCR was recovered from a human donor with aplastic anemia. The chain uses TRBV6-2 or TRBV6-3 and TRBJ2-7; 10 bases are a match to TRBD2. CDR3 loop: CASSYSGVWASGGYEQYV. In nucleotides, the CDR3 is TGTGCCAGCAGTTACTCAGGAGTGTGGGCTAGCGGGGGATACGAGCAGTACGTC.